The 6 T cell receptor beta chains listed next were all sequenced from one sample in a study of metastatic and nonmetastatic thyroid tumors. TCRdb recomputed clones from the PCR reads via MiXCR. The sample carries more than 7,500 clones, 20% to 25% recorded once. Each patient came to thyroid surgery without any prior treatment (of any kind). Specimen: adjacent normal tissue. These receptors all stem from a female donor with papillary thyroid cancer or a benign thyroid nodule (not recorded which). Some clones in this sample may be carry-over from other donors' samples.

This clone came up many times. The DNA of the CDR3 is TGTGCCAGCAGCGCCACGGGTATTCAGTACTTC. It specifies CASSATGIQYF. The J gene is TRBJ2-4, the V gene TRBV9; D uncertain. This CDR3 has 11 residues. The V gene lost 3 bases and the J gene lost 10 bases, with 8 bases spanning the gap. Germline V lookup: CDR1 SGDLS, CDR2 YYNGEE.

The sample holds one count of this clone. The CDR3 here is CASSLAQNTDTQYF. CDR3 DNA sequence: TGTGCCAGCAGCTTAGCGCAGAACACAGATACGCAGTATTTT. V is TRBV7-2 and J is TRBJ2-3, with no clear D. The CDR3 consists of 14 residues. Per the germline V gene, CDR1 is SGHTA and CDR2 is FQGNSA. Trimming pared 0 bases from V and 2 bases from J, leaving 6 bases between.

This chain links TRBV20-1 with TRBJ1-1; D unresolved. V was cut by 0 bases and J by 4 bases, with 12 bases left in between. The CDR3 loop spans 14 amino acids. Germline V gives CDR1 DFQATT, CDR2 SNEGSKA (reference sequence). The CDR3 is CSARDYQEVTEAFF. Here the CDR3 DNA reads TGCAGTGCTAGAGATTACCAGGAGGTCACTGAAGCTTTCTTT.

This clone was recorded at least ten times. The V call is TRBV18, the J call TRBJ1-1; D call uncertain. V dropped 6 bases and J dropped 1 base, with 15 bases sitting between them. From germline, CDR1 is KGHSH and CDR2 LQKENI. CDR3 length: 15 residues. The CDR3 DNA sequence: TGTGCCAGCTCGCCAGACGATCTTTGGAACACTGAAGCTTTCTTT. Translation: CASSPDDLWNTEAFF.

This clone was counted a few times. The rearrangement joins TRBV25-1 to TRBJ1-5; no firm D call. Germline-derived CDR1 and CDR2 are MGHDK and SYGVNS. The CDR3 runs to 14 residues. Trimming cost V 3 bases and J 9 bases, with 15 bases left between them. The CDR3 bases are TGTGCCAGCAGTGAGGAGGGCCGGGGTTGGCCCCAGCATTTT. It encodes CASSEEGRGWPQHF.

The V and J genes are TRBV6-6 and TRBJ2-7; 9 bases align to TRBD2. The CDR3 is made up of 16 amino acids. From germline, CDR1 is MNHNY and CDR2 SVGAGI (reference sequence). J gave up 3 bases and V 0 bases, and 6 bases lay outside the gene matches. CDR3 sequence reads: CASSYSWTSVDYEQYF. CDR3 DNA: TGTGCCAGCAGTTACTCCTGGACTAGCGTGGACTACGAGCAGTACTTC.